A single sample gave rise to the 25 T cell receptor beta chains below, sequenced in a study of blood T cell repertoires in COVID-19. TCRdb's table, derived via immunoSEQ multiplex PCR, lists solely in-frame clones and lacks some. The top ten clones hold 0.99% of a sample with 250,000 to 300,000 clones, approximately 90% of them seen once. The sample was peripheral blood. The receptors stem from a woman aged 40 to 49 who had recovered from COVID-19.

The V and J genes are TRBV6-5 and TRBJ2-7; D remains ambiguous. Germline CDR1 and CDR2: MNHEY and SVGAGI. This CDR3 comprises 13 residues. V dropped 6 bases and J dropped 2 bases, with 11 bases sitting between them. DNA for the CDR3: TGTGCCAGCAGCCAAGCAAACCCCTACGAGCAGTACTTC. It yields the protein CASSQANPYEQYF.

The chain couples TRBV30 to TRBJ2-6, with D possibly being TRBD2 (6 bases). V was clipped by 4 bases and J by 0 bases, with 10 bases between them. CDR1 GTSNPN and CDR2 SVGIG come from the germline V gene (reference sequence). This CDR3 has 15 residues. The CDR3, as DNA: TGTGCCTGGAAGGGACTGAACTCTGGGGCCAACGTCCTGACTTTC. This encodes CAWKGLNSGANVLTF.

This clone was observed a single time. The V and J genes are TRBV7-2 and TRBJ2-4; D perhaps matches TRBD1 (5 bases). Germline values: CDR1 SGHTA, CDR2 FQGNSA. With 5 bases removed from V and 3 bases from J, the gap between germline ends came to 23 bases. The CDR3 spans 18 residues. The CDR3 DNA follows: TGTGCCAGCAGCCACCCGTGGGGTGGCAGGGCTGGCAAAAACATTCAGTACTTC. Its protein product is CASSHPWGGRAGKNIQYF.

The chain has TRBV4-1 and TRBJ1-1; no clear D. Germline CDR1 and CDR2: MGHRA and YSYEKL. V was clipped by 1 base and J by 3 bases, with 12 bases between them. CDR3 length equals 15 residues. The CDR3 nucleotides read TGCGCCAGCAGCCAAGGGCCCCCGCGGGACACTGAAGCTTTCTTT. Translated, it gives CASSQGPPRDTEAFF.

The V call is TRBV29-1, the J call TRBJ1-2; 9 nucleotides match TRBD1. CDR1 and CDR2 (germline): SQVTM, ANQGSEA. There are 16 residues in the CDR3. J lost 6 bases, V lost 1 base, and 12 bases had no gene match. In nucleotides, the CDR3 is TGCAGCGTTGAAGCCCCCCGGACAGGGGACGCCAATGGCTACACCTTC. Translating it yields CSVEAPRTGDANGYTF. Full variable domain (missing parts from reference TRBV29-1 and TRBJ1-2): SAVISQKPSRDICQRGTSLTIQCQVDSQVTMMFWYRQQPGQSLTLIATANQGSEATYESGFVIDKFPISRPNLTFSTLTVSNMSPEDSSIYLCSVEAPRTGDANGYTFGSGTRLTVV.

This chain joins TRBV12-3 or TRBV12-4 and TRBJ2-2, with a tentative D call TRBD1 (6 bases). This CDR3 region has 13 residues. V was pared by 10 bases and J by 7 bases, with 16 bases between. CDR3 nucleotide sequence: TGTGCCACCAATACCAGGGGTGGCGGGGAGCTGTTTTTT. This gives the protein CATNTRGGGELFF.

The V gene is TRBV2, the J gene TRBJ2-1, with 10 bases matching TRBD2. J was trimmed by 2 bases and V by 8 bases; bases with no gene match: 9. The CDR3 loop spans 16 amino acids. CDR1 is SNHLY, CDR2 FYNNEI, per germline. The CDR3 DNA follows: TGTGCCAGCGGGCTAGCGGGAGTGGGGGCCTACAATGAGCAGTTCTTC. Its protein is CASGLAGVGAYNEQFF.

The V call is TRBV15, the J call TRBJ1-1; maybe TRBD1 (6 bases). The ends were cut back, 4 bases at V and 4 bases at J, with 16 bases in the middle. There are 15 residues in the CDR3. CDR1 is LNHNV and CDR2 is YYDKDF in the germline V gene (reference sequence). CDR3 sequence reads: CATSTKTGGSTEAFF. The CDR3 nucleotides read TGTGCCACCAGCACCAAGACAGGTGGGTCCACTGAAGCTTTCTTT.

The chain employs TRBV9 and TRBJ1-6; TRBD1 is a possible D gene (5 bases). This CDR3 has 15 amino acids. Per germline, CDR1 SGDLS and CDR2 YYNGEE. V lost 0 bases and J lost 6, with 10 bases in between. CDR3 loop: CASSVAGGANSPLHF. The CDR3 region has the DNA TGTGCCAGCAGCGTAGCCGGAGGGGCTAATTCACCCCTCCACTTT.

The rearrangement joins TRBV4-1 to TRBJ2-3; D is unresolved. Between the trimmed V and J ends, which lost 0 bases and 1 base, there was a span of 8 bases. The CDR3 runs 15 residues. Germline CDR1 is MGHRA and CDR2 is YSYEKL. The CDR3 coding sequence is TGCGCCAGCAGCCAAGATGGGCAGCGCACAGATACGCAGTATTTT. The encoded protein is CASSQDGQRTDTQYF.

J is TRBJ2-7 and V is TRBV13; D uncertain. CDR1 is PRHDT and CDR2 is FYEKMQ in the germline V gene (reference sequence). V lost 5 bases, J lost 0 bases, and 5 bases lay in between. CDR3 length: 12 amino acids. The DNA of the CDR3 is TGTGCCAGCAGCCACAACTCCTACGAGCAGTACTTC. Residues: CASSHNSYEQYF.

A few counts support this clone. This chain uses TRBV3-1 (or the pseudogene TRBV3-2) with TRBJ2-2; 10 bases are shared with TRBD2. This CDR3 contains 16 residues. Per the germline V gene, CDR1 is LGHDT and CDR2 is YNNKEL (reference sequence). Losses at the gene ends were 7 bases for V and 4 bases for J; bases not matched to a gene: 9. The CDR3 region is CASTGPSGRGTGELFF. As DNA, the CDR3 is TGTGCCAGCACGGGGCCCAGCGGGAGGGGCACCGGGGAGCTGTTTTTT.

J is TRBJ2-7 and V is TRBV28; TRBD1 aligns across 8 bases. V was clipped by 2 bases and J by 0 bases; unmatched bases: 6. In germline, CDR1 is MDHEN, CDR2 SYDVKM. The CDR3 has 16 residues. The CDR3 DNA reads as TGTGCCAGCAGTTTACCCCCCGACAGGGGCTCCTACGAGCAGTACGTC. Protein sequence: CASSLPPDRGSYEQYV.

V and J are TRBV5-8 and TRBJ1-1, with a weak D call TRBD1 (6 bases). There are 15 residues in the CDR3. Trimming stripped 5 bases from V and 0 bases from J, with 14 bases between. CDR1 SGHTS and CDR2 YDEGEE come from the germline V gene. The DNA for the CDR3 is TGTGCCAGCAGGCCACTTACAGGGTTGAACACTGAAGCTTTCTTT. It yields the protein CASRPLTGLNTEAFF.

The rearrangement links TRBV19 to TRBJ1-2; D might be TRBD1 (5 bases). The CDR3 sequence is 16 residues long. With 5 bases removed from V and 8 bases from J, the gap between germline ends came to 24 bases. Looked up from germline, CDR1 is LNHDA and CDR2 is SQIVND (reference sequence). CDR3 nucleotide sequence: TGTGCCAGTAGTCCACCCGCGGCAGGGTCCGGGGGGGGCTACACCTTC. This translates into CASSPPAAGSGGGYTF. The entire variable domain, with the rest obtained from reference TRBV19 and TRBJ1-2, is as follows: DGGITQSPKYLFRKEGQNVTLSCEQNLNHDAMYWYRQDPGQGLRLIYYSQIVNDFQKGDIAEGYSVSREKKESFPLTVTSAQKNPTAFYLCASSPPAAGSGGGYTFGSGTRLTVV.

J is TRBJ1-5 and V is TRBV6-2 or TRBV6-3; maybe TRBD1 (6 bases). The CDR3 length is 15 residues. V lost 2 bases and J 7 bases, leaving 15 bases between the germline ends. Per germline, CDR1 MNHEY and CDR2 SVGEGT. The CDR3 DNA is TGTGCCAGCAGTTACCGCCTCCAGGGGTACCAGCCCCAGCATTTT. Its protein is CASSYRLQGYQPQHF.

The J gene is TRBJ1-3, the V gene TRBV6-5, with D perhaps TRBD1 (6 bases). Trimming took off 7 bases at V and 0 bases at J, with 13 bases between the two ends. The CDR3 extends over 15 amino acids. Looked up from germline, CDR1 is MNHEY and CDR2 is SVGAGI. The CDR3 protein is CASMRGRSSGNTIYF. In DNA, the CDR3 is TGTGCCAGCATGCGGGGGCGAAGCTCTGGAAACACCATATATTTT.

This clone was found once. The chain uses TRBV7-9 and TRBJ1-4, with D perhaps TRBD1 (5 bases). Germline loops: CDR1 SEHNR, CDR2 FQNEAQ (reference sequence). Deletions cut 0 bases from V and 5 bases from J, with 7 bases between. The CDR3 sequence is 14 residues long. The CDR3 sequence: CASSLAGPNEKLFF. CDR3 DNA sequence: TGTGCCAGCAGCTTAGCGGGGCCCAATGAAAAACTGTTTTTT.

V usage is TRBV30 and J usage is TRBJ1-3, with 7 nucleotides matching TRBD1. From germline, CDR1 is GTSNPN and CDR2 SVGIG (reference sequence). The CDR3 contains 15 residues. V shed 2 bases, J shed 2 bases, and the junction held 6 bases outside the gene matches. The CDR3 reads CAWSQGVVAGNTIYF. CDR3 coding DNA: TGTGCCTGGAGTCAGGGGGTGGTCGCTGGAAACACCATATATTTT.

This rearrangement joins TRBV7-2 to TRBJ2-7, with 9 positions matching TRBD2. The CDR3 totals 16 residues. Trimming took 0 bases from V and 3 from J; bases not matched to a gene: 6. The germline CDR1 and CDR2 sequences are SGHTA and FQGNSA. CDR3 DNA: TGTGCCAGCAGCTTAGCGGCGGGAGGGCCCGGCTACGAGCAGTACTTC. Translation: CASSLAAGGPGYEQYF. Together with reference TRBV7-2 and TRBJ2-7, the CDR3 gives the full variable domain: GAGVSQSPSNKVTEKGKDVELRCDPISGHTALYWYRQSLGQGLEFLIYFQGNSAPDKSGLPSDRFSAERTGGSVSTLTIQRTQQEDSAVYLCASSLAAGGPGYEQYFGPGTRLTVT.

The CDR3 sequence: CASGGQQKTQYF. The CDR3 bases are TGTGCCAGCGGAGGGCAGCAGAAGACCCAGTACTTC. The gene calls are TRBV2 and TRBJ2-5; a weak D match, TRBD2 (6 bases). There are 12 residues in the CDR3. CDR1 is SNHLY, CDR2 FYNNEI, per germline. Trimming removed 8 bases from V and 6 bases from J, with 13 bases in between.

The chain is built from TRBV9 and TRBJ1-4; D perhaps matches TRBD1 (5 bases). The germline CDR1 and CDR2 sequences are SGDLS and YYNGEE. The CDR3 contains 15 residues. The ends were cut back, 0 bases at V and 12 bases at J, with 18 bases in the middle. The CDR3 DNA reads TGTGCCAGCAGCGTAGCTGGTGTGGGGCCGGCGGAACTGTTTTTT. Translated: CASSVAGVGPAELFF.

This chain connects TRBV7-9 to TRBJ2-3, with 7 positions matching TRBD2. The CDR3 is made up of 15 amino acids. With V trimmed by 0 bases and J by 0 bases, 0 bases remained unmatched. Germline CDR1 reads SEHNR; CDR2 reads FQNEAQ (reference sequence). For the CDR3, the DNA is TGTGCCAGCAGCTTAGCGGGGGGGAGCACAGATACGCAGTATTTT. Amino acids: CASSLAGGSTDTQYF.

DNA of the CDR3: TGTGCCAGCTCACCGGGACAGGGGGCTTTTGAGCAGTACTTC. Translated: CASSPGQGAFEQYF. V is TRBV18 and J is TRBJ2-7; TRBD1 aligns across 12 bases. Germline-derived CDR1 and CDR2 are KGHSH and LQKENI. V lost 3 bases, J lost 7 bases, and 4 bases stayed unmatched. CDR3 length: 14 amino acids.

V is TRBV7-9 and J is TRBJ2-3, with D possibly TRBD2 on 5 matching bases. CDR1 and CDR2 (germline): SEHNR, FQNEAQ (reference sequence). The V and J ends lost 7 bases and 0 bases respectively, with 17 bases between them. There are 16 residues in the CDR3. CDR3 bases: TGTGCCAGCATGAGGGCTAGCACATTGAGCACAGATACGCAGTATTTT. Residues: CASMRASTLSTDTQYF.